Listed here are 2 T cell receptor beta chains from one sample, sequenced in a study of control samples from healthy donors and cancer patients. Only in-frame clones appear in the TCRdb table, and some are missing; sequencing was by immunoSEQ multiplex PCR. The sample lists about 130,000 clones, around 92% seen once, with around 2.1% in the top ten. Sample: blood. The receptors were gathered from a woman in her 50s in good health.

The rearrangement links TRBV5-4 to TRBJ2-3, with TRBD2 matching 14 bases. J lost 2 bases, V lost 6 bases, and 5 bases had no gene match. Per the germline V gene, CDR1 is SGHNT and CDR2 is YYREEE (reference sequence). This CDR3 has 16 residues. CDR3 protein: CASMGTSGGPTDTQYF. Here the CDR3 DNA reads TGTGCCAGCATGGGGACTAGCGGGGGTCCCACAGATACGCAGTATTTT.

V is TRBV19 and J is TRBJ1-5; no reliable D call. Trimming shortened V by 9 bases and J by 5 bases, and 23 bases separated the two germline ends. Germline values: CDR1 LNHDA, CDR2 SQIVND (reference sequence). The CDR3 consists of 16 residues. The CDR3 spells CASTPEVLGRYQPQHF. CDR3 bases: TGTGCCAGCACACCCGAGGTGTTGGGAAGATATCAGCCCCAGCATTTT.